This TCR beta chain stems from a study of cytomegalovirus exposure and HLA in healthy donors. CDR1 is SGHRS and CDR2 is YFSETQ in the germline V gene. V gave up 1 base and J gave up 7 bases; unmatched junction bases: 3. The CDR3 is 15 amino acids. A multiplex PCR was run with 60 Vbeta primers and 13 Jbeta primers. Assay: immunoSEQ multiplex PCR; the TCRdb copy retains only in-frame clones and omits some. Of approximately 170,000 clones listed, around four fifths are singletons. The receptor's source is a young man in good health and CMV-seropositive. The chain is built from TRBV5-1 and TRBJ2-1; 12 nucleotides agree with TRBD2. Sequencing used PBMCs. CDR3 sequence (DNA): TGCGCCAGCAGCTTGACAGGGACTAGCGGGAATGAGCAGTTCTTC. Translating gives CASSLTGTSGNEQFF.